This TCR beta chain was sequenced in a study of blood T cell repertoires in COVID-19. CDR1 is SGHRS and CDR2 is YFSETQ in the germline V gene. With 3 bases clipped from V and 4 bases from J, the junction kept 5 bases outside the gene matches. This CDR3 is 14 amino acids long. Sequencing used immunoSEQ multiplex PCR; TCRdb keeps in-frame clones, though not all of them. This table has around 310,000 clones, around nine tenths appearing once. The specimen sequenced was peripheral blood. V is TRBV5-1 and J is TRBJ1-2; 8 nucleotides line up with TRBD1. The sequence was obtained from a woman in her fifties or sixties with active or convalescent COVID-19. This CDR3 is CASSSTGEAYGYTF. The CDR3 bases are TGCGCCAGCAGCTCGACAGGGGAGGCCTATGGCTACACCTTC.